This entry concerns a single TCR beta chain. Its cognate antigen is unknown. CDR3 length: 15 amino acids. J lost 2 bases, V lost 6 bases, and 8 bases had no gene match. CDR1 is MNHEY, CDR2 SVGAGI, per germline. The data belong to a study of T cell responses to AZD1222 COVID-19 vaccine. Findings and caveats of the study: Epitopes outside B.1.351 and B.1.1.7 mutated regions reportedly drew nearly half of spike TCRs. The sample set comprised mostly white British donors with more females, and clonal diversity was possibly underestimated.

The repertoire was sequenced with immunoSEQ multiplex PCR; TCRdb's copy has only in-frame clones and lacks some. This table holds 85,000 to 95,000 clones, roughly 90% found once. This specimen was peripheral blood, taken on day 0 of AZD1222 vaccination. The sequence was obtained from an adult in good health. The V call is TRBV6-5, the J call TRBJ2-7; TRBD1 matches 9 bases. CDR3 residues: CASRVGGQGTYEQYF. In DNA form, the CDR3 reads TGTGCCAGCAGGGTCGGCGGACAGGGGACCTACGAGCAGTACTTC.